One and the same sample provided the 10 T cell receptor beta chains below, sequenced in a study of blood T cell repertoires in COVID-19. The method was immunoSEQ multiplex PCR; TCRdb's version includes in-frame clones alone and lacks a portion of them. The profile shows about 75,000 clones, 60% to 85% of them singletons. Sequencing was done on a sample of peripheral blood. Receptor source: an elderly woman with active or convalescent COVID-19.

The J gene is TRBJ2-7, the V gene TRBV3-1 (or the pseudogene TRBV3-2), with 9 bases matching TRBD1. From germline, CDR1 is LGHDT and CDR2 YNNKEL (reference sequence). The CDR3 is 15 residues long. V trimming: 4 bases; J trimming: 5 bases; junction bases outside the gene matches: 9. The CDR3 is CASSRMGQGINEQYF. CDR3 DNA sequence: TGTGCCAGCAGCCGCATGGGACAGGGAATAAACGAGCAGTACTTC.

The rearrangement joins TRBV5-6 to TRBJ2-3; 9 bases line up with TRBD1. Looked up from germline, CDR1 is SGHDT and CDR2 is YYEEEE. With V trimmed by 3 bases and J by 1 base, 6 bases remained unmatched. The CDR3 spans 16 residues. CDR3 region: CASSSPRTGGTDTQYF. The CDR3 DNA reads as TGTGCCAGCAGCTCCCCTCGGACAGGGGGCACAGATACGCAGTATTTT.

The CDR3 DNA reads TGTGCCAGTAGTATAGACCGGGGAATGATGAACACTGAAGCTTTCTTT. Protein product: CASSIDRGMMNTEAFF. The V call is TRBV19, the J call TRBJ1-1; D call uncertain. V was cut by 0 bases and J by 0 bases, with 11 bases left in between. The CDR3 is 16 amino acids. CDR1 is LNHDA, CDR2 SQIVND, per germline (reference sequence).

V gene TRBV3-1 (or the pseudogene TRBV3-2) combines with J gene TRBJ2-7; D is perhaps TRBD1 (5 bases). Germline CDR1 LGHDT, CDR2 YNNKEL (reference sequence). With 3 bases removed from V and 3 bases from J, the gap between germline ends came to 12 bases. This CDR3 region has 14 residues. Here the CDR3 reads CASSQRTIHYEQYF. Written as DNA, the CDR3 is TGTGCCAGCAGCCAGCGGACAATCCACTACGAGCAGTACTTC.

The chain uses TRBV5-1 and TRBJ2-1, with 12 bases matching TRBD1. With 7 bases clipped from V and 6 bases from J, the junction kept 11 bases outside the gene matches. This CDR3 is built from 16 residues. Germline CDR1 SGHRS, CDR2 YFSETQ. As DNA, the CDR3 is TGCGCCAGCGGACCAACCGGGACAGGGGGCCCCAATGAGCAGTTCTTC. It specifies CASGPTGTGGPNEQFF.

This rearrangement joins TRBV7-2 to TRBJ1-1; 7 bases are shared with TRBD1. Trimming took 3 bases from V and 3 from J; bases not matched to a gene: 7. The CDR3 is 15 amino acids. The germline V gene has CDR1 SGHTA and CDR2 FQGNSA. The CDR3 region has the DNA TGTGCCAGCAGCTTGTCGAGGGGGCGCGACACTGAAGCTTTCTTT. It translates to CASSLSRGRDTEAFF.

The rearrangement uses TRBV28 and TRBJ1-2; a possible D gene is TRBD1 (6 bases). Germline V CDR1 and CDR2: MDHEN, SYDVKM. The CDR3 contains 13 residues. Trimming left V 11 bases short and J 3 bases short, with 16 bases between. The CDR3 loop reads CAGKRAGDYGYTF. The DNA of the CDR3 is TGTGCCGGGAAGCGAGCAGGGGACTATGGCTACACCTTC.

J is TRBJ1-2 and V is TRBV6-5, with 11 bases matching TRBD1. The CDR3 consists of 15 residues. V was pared by 2 bases and J by 4 bases, with 3 bases of the junction left unmatched. In germline, CDR1 is MNHEY, CDR2 SVGAGI. CDR3 nucleotides: TGTGCCAGCAGTTACCCCGGACAGGGGGCCTATGGCTACACCTTC. Translated: CASSYPGQGAYGYTF.

This clone was seen more than once but under ten times. The chain employs TRBV27 and TRBJ2-3; 10 bases line up with TRBD2. Losses at the gene ends were 7 bases for V and 8 bases for J; bases not matched to a gene: 15. Germline V gives CDR1 MNHEY, CDR2 SMNVEV (reference sequence). The CDR3 runs to 16 residues. The CDR3 DNA reads as TGTGCCAGCAACCCGCCGGGACTAGCGCCTTTGATTACGCAGTATTTT. Translating gives CASNPPGLAPLITQYF.

The chain is built from TRBV10-3 and TRBJ1-5; TRBD1 agrees at 9 bases. CDR1 and CDR2 (germline): ENHRY, SYGVKD. Germline trimming cut 7 bases from V and 1 base from J; bases unmatched to any gene: 5. The length of the CDR3 is 15 residues. CDR3 sequence reads: CAIKRTGVSNQPQHF. The CDR3 DNA reads as TGTGCCATCAAACGGACAGGGGTCAGCAATCAGCCCCAGCATTTT.